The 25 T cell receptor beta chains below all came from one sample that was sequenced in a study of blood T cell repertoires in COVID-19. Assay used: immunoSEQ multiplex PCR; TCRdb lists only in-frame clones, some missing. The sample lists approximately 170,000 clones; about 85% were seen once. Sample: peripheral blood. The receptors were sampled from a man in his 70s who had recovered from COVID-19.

The CDR3 spells CASSPWTGGTGTQYF. DNA of the CDR3: TGTGCCAGCTCACCATGGACAGGGGGCACAGGAACGCAGTATTTT. V is TRBV18 and J is TRBJ2-3; 11 bases line up with TRBD1. Germline CDR1 reads KGHSH; CDR2 reads LQKENI. V was pared by 2 bases and J by 9 bases, with 7 bases of the junction left unmatched. The CDR3 contains 15 residues.

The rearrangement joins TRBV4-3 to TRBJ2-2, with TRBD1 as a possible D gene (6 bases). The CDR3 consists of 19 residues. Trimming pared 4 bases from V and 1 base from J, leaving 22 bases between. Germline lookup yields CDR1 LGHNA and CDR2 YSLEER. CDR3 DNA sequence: TGCGCCAGCAGCCCCACAAGTTATGAGGGGACAAAGAACACCGGGGAGCTGTTTTTT. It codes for CASSPTSYEGTKNTGELFF.

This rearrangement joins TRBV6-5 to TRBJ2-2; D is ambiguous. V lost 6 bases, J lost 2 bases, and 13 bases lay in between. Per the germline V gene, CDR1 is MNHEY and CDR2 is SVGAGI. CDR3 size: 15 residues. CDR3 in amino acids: CASSQYTLNTGELFF. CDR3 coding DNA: TGTGCCAGCAGCCAATATACTCTCAACACCGGGGAGCTGTTTTTT.

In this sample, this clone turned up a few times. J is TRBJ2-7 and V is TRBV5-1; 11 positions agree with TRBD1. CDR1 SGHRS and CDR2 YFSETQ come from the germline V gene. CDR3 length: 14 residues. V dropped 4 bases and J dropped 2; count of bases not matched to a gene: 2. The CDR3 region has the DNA TGCGCCAGCAGCCCGGGACAGGGGGCCTACGAGCAGTACTTC. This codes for CASSPGQGAYEQYF.

The CDR3 is CASSLTGGGQETQYF. CDR3 coding DNA: TGTGCCAGCAGTCTCACAGGGGGCGGACAAGAGACCCAGTACTTC. This chain links TRBV6-5 with TRBJ2-5, with TRBD1 identical over 9 bases. J lost 2 bases, V lost 5 bases, and 6 bases had no gene match. Germline loops: CDR1 MNHEY, CDR2 SVGAGI. This CDR3 region has 15 residues.

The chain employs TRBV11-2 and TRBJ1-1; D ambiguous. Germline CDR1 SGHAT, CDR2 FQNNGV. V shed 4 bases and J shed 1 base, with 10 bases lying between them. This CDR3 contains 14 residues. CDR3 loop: CASSSRLGNTEAFF. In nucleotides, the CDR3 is TGTGCCAGCAGCTCCAGGTTGGGGAACACTGAAGCTTTCTTT.

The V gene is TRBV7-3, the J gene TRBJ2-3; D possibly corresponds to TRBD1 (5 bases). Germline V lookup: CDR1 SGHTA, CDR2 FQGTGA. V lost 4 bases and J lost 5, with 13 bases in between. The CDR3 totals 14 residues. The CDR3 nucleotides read TGTGCCAGCAGCTCATCAGGGCAAAGAGATACGCAGTATTTT. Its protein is CASSSSGQRDTQYF.

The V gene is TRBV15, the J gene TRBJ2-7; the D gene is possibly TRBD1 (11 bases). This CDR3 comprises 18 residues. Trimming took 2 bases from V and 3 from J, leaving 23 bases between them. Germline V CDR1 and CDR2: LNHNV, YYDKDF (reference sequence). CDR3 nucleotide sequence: TGTGCCACCAGCAGACCGGGACAGGGGGGACTAGCGATCTACGAGCAGTACTTC. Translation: CATSRPGQGGLAIYEQYF.

CDR3 in amino acids: CASSPGTVYGYTF. In nucleotides, the CDR3 is TGTGCCAGCAGCCCTGGGACAGTCTATGGCTACACCTTC. The V and J genes are TRBV28 and TRBJ1-2, with TRBD1 matching over 7 bases. V gave up 6 bases and J gave up 4 bases; unmatched junction bases: 5. This CDR3 is 13 amino acids long. Germline assignment: CDR1 MDHEN and CDR2 SYDVKM.

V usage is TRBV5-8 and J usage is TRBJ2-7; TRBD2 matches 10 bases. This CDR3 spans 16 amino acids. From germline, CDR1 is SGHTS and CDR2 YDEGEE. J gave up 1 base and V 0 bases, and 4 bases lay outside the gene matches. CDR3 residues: CASSLAGTSDSYEQYF. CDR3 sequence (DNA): TGTGCCAGCAGCTTGGCCGGGACTAGCGATTCCTACGAGCAGTACTTC.

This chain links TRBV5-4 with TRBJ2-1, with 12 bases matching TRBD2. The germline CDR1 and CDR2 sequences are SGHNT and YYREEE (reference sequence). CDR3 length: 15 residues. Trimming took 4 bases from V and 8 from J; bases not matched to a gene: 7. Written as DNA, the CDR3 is TGTGCCAGCAGCCTTCTAGCGGGGGGGGCCGATGAGCAGTTCTTC. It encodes CASSLLAGGADEQFF.

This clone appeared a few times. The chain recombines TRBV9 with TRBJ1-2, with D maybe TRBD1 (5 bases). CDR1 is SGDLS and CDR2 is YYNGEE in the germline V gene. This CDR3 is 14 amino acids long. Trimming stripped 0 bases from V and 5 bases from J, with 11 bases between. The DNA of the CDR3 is TGTGCCAGCAGCGTAGGTTTGACAGCATATGGCTACACCTTC. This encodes CASSVGLTAYGYTF.

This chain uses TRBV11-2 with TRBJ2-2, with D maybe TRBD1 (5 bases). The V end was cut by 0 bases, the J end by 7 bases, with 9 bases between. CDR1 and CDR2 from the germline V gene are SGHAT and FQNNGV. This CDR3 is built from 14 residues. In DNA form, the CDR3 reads TGTGCCAGCAGCTTAGACAGGGTCGGCGGGGAGCTGTTTTTT. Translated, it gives CASSLDRVGGELFF.

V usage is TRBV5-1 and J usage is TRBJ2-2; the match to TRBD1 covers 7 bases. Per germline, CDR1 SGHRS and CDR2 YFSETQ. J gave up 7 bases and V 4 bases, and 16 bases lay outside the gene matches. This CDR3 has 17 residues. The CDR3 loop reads CASSPGRATGKDGELFF. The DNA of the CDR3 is TGCGCCAGCAGCCCCGGCCGAGCGACAGGGAAGGACGGGGAGCTGTTTTTT.

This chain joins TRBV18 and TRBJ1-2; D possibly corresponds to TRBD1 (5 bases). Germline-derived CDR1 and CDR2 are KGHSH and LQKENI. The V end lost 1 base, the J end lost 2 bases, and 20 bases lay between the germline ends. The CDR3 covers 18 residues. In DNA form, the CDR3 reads TGTGCCAGCTCACCACGCACACGGGTTGAGGAGGGGAACTATGGCTACACCTTC. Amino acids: CASSPRTRVEEGNYGYTF.

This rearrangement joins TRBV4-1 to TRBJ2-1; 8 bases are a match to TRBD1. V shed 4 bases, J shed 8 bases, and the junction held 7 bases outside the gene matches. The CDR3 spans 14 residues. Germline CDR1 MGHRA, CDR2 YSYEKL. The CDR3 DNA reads TGCGCCAGCAGCCCCGGACAGGGTTGGGATGAGCAGTTCTTC. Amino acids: CASSPGQGWDEQFF.

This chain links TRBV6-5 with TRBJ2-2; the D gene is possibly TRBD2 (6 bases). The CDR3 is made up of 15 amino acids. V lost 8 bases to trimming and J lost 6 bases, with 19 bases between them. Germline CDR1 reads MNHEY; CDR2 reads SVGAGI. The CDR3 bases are TGTGCCAGCCTTTTTAACGGGAGAACCCCCGGGGAGCTGTTTTTT. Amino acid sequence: CASLFNGRTPGELFF.

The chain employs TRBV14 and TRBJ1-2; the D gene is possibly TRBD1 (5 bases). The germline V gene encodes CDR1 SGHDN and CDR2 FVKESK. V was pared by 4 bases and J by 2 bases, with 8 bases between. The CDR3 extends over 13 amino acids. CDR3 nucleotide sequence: TGTGCCAGCAGCCCCGACAGAAACTATGGCTACACCTTC. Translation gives CASSPDRNYGYTF.

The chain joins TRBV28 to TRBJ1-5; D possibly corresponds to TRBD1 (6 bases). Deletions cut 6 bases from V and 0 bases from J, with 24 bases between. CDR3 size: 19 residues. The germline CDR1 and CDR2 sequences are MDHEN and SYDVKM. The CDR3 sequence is CASSLNRVIQSRSNQPQHF. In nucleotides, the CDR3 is TGTGCCAGCAGCCTTAACAGGGTTATACAATCCCGTAGCAATCAGCCCCAGCATTTT.

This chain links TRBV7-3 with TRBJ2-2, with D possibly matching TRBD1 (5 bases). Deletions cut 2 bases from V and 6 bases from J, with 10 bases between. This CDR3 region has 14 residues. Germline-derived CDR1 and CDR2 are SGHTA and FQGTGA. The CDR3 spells CASSLGQLAGELFF. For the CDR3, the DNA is TGTGCCAGCAGCTTAGGACAATTAGCCGGGGAGCTGTTTTTT.

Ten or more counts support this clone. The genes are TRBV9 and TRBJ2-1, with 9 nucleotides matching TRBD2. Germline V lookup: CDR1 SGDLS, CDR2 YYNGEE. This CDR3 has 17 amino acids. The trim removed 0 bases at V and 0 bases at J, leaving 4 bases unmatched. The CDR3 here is CASSVVDSGSSYNEQFF. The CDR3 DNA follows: TGTGCCAGCAGCGTAGTTGATAGCGGGAGCTCCTACAATGAGCAGTTCTTC.

As DNA, the CDR3 is TGTGCCAGCAGTTACTCGAATATGGCGGGTTCACCCCTCCACTTT. Protein: CASSYSNMAGSPLHF. The chain uses TRBV6-5 and TRBJ1-6; D uncertain. The CDR3 consists of 15 residues. The V gene's germline CDR1 is MNHEY and CDR2 SVGAGI. Trimming cost V 0 bases and J 9 bases, with 12 bases left between them.

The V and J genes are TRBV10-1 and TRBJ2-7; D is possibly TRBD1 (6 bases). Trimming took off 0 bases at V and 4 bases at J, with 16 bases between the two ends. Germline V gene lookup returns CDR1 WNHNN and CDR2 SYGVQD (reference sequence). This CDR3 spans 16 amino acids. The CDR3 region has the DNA TGCGCCAGCAGTGAGTCCTTCGGCACAGGGAAATACGAGCAGTACTTC. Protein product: CASSESFGTGKYEQYF.

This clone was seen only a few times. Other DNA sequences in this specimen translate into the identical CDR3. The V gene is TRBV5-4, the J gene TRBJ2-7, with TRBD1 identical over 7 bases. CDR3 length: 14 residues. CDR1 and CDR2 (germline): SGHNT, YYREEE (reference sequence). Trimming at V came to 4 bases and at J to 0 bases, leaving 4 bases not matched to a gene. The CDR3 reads CASSPRDSSYEQYF. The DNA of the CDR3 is TGTGCCAGCAGCCCCCGGGACAGCTCCTACGAGCAGTACTTC.

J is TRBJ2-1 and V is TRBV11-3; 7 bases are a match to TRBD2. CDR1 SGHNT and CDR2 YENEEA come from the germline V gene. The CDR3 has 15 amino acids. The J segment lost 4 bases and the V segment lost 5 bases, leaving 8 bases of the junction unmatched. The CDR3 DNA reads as TGTGCCAGCAGCCCCGAGGGCGGGAGTTACAATGAGCAGTTCTTC. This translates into CASSPEGGSYNEQFF. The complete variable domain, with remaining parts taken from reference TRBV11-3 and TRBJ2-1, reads EAGVVQSPRYKIIEKKQPVAFWCNPISGHNTLYWYLQNLGQGPELLIRYENEEAVDDSQLPKDRFSAERLKGVDSTLKIQPAELGDSAVYLCASSPEGGSYNEQFFGPGTRLTVL.